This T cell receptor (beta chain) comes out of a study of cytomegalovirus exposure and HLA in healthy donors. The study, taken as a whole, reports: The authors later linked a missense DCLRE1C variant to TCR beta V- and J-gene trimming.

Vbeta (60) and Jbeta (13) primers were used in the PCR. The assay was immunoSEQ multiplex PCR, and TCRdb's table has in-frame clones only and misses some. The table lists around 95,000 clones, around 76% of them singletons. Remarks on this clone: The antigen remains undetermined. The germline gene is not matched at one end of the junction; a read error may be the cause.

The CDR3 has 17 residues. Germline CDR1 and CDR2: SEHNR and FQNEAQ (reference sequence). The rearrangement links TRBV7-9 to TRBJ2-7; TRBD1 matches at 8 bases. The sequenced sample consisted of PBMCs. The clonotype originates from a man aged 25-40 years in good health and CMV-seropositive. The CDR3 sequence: CSSSSNPGQGPSYEQYF. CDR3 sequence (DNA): TGTTCCAGCAGCTCCAATCCCGGACAGGGCCCTTCCTACGAGCAGTACTTC.